The next 9 T cell receptor beta chains were all read from a single sample in a study of T cell responses to AZD1222 COVID-19 vaccine (dated by TCRdb to about 2021). The sample's time point label is to be understood as: baseline before first vaccination. Libraries were constructed by the immunoSEQ multiplex PCR assay. The table comes from immuneACCESS by way of TCRdb, which keeps in-frame sequences with V and J called. Part of the clones is missing from these tables; in studies checked, under half for an unresolved V gene and the rest for unknown reasons. Here the sample has fewer than 100,000 clones; 90% to 95% occur a single time. The top ten constitute roughly 13% of the sample. The sequenced sample was peripheral blood, obtained on day 0 of AZD1222 vaccination. These receptors were collected from an adult in good health.

The sample holds many counts of this clone. The chain employs TRBV15 and TRBJ2-2, with D possibly matching TRBD1 (5 bases). This CDR3 has 14 amino acids. Per germline, CDR1 LNHNV and CDR2 YYDKDF (reference sequence). V was clipped by 0 bases and J by 3 bases, with 5 bases between them. The CDR3 DNA reads TGTGCCACCAGCAGAGAAGGGGACACCGGGGAGCTGTTTTTT. Encoded protein: CATSREGDTGELFF.

The chain employs TRBV27 and TRBJ1-2, with D maybe TRBD1 (6 bases). This CDR3 spans 13 amino acids. The germline V gene encodes CDR1 MNHEY and CDR2 SMNVEV (reference sequence). Deletions cut 10 bases from V and 6 bases from J, with 18 bases between. CDR3 in amino acids: CAIKERGRHGYTF. The CDR3 nucleotides are TGTGCCATAAAGGAACGGGGGCGCCATGGCTACACCTTC.

The chain links TRBV5-4 to TRBJ2-2, with D unresolved. With 3 bases removed from V and 2 bases from J, the gap between germline ends came to 14 bases. This CDR3 contains 16 residues. CDR1 and CDR2 (germline): SGHNT, YYREEE (reference sequence). The CDR3 loop is CASSSNRRLNTGELFF. CDR3 DNA sequence: TGTGCCAGCAGCTCCAACCGACGGCTAAACACCGGGGAGCTGTTTTTT.

This clone has only one observation. The chain recombines TRBV12-5 with TRBJ2-1, with 8 nucleotides matching TRBD2. The V segment lost 0 bases and the J segment 5 bases; nucleotides outside the gene matches: 6. The V gene's germline CDR1 is LGHNT and CDR2 FRNRAP. CDR3 size: 16 residues. The CDR3 DNA reads as TGTGCTAGTGGTTTGGTACTCGGCGGGGGGAACAATGAGCAGTTCTTC. Protein: CASGLVLGGGNNEQFF.

The rearrangement links TRBV19 to TRBJ1-3; TRBD1 might be the D (6 bases). The CDR3 is 18 amino acids. The V gene lost 6 bases and the J gene lost 0 bases, with 21 bases spanning the gap. Germline-derived CDR1 and CDR2 are LNHDA and SQIVND (reference sequence). CDR3 protein: CASSIGRTAKSSGNTIYF. CDR3 sequence (DNA): TGTGCCAGTAGCATCGGCCGGACAGCTAAGAGCTCTGGAAACACCATATATTTT.

The chain combines TRBV3-1 (or the pseudogene TRBV3-2) with TRBJ2-5; D call uncertain. V was clipped by 0 bases and J by 5 bases, with 10 bases between them. This CDR3 comprises 14 residues. Germline V CDR1 and CDR2: LGHDT, YNNKEL (reference sequence). This CDR3 reads CASSQELVIETQYF. The CDR3 nucleotides are TGTGCCAGCAGCCAAGAGCTGGTGATCGAGACCCAGTACTTC.

The V gene is TRBV27, the J gene TRBJ2-2; no reliable D call. Germline V CDR1 and CDR2: MNHEY, SMNVEV (reference sequence). The ends were cut back, 7 bases at V and 2 bases at J, with 8 bases in the middle. The CDR3 spans 13 residues. The CDR3 spells CASTRTNTGELFF. For the CDR3, the DNA is TGTGCCAGCACCCGGACCAACACCGGGGAGCTGTTTTTT.

The chain joins TRBV4-3 to TRBJ2-3; the D is unclear. Germline loops: CDR1 LGHNA, CDR2 YSLEER. Between the trimmed V and J ends, which lost 0 bases and 4 bases, there was a span of 8 bases. The CDR3 totals 14 residues. The CDR3 sequence: CASSQELNADTQYF. DNA of the CDR3: TGCGCCAGCAGCCAAGAGCTGAACGCAGATACGCAGTATTTT.

In DNA form, the CDR3 reads TGTGCCAGCAGCCACGACAGGTCCTACTATGGCTACACCTTC. Translating it yields CASSHDRSYYGYTF. The chain carries TRBV3-1 (or the pseudogene TRBV3-2) and TRBJ1-2, with D maybe TRBD1 (6 bases). This CDR3 region has 14 residues. From germline, CDR1 is LGHDT and CDR2 YNNKEL (reference sequence). Trimming cost V 3 bases and J 3 bases, with 11 bases left between them.